This T cell receptor beta chain was sequenced in a study of blood T cells in healthy people across ages. Findings of the study overall: Both higher diversity and more naive CD4+ cells marked long-lived donors when set against aged donors.

The CDR3 runs 14 residues. This clonotype was seen a single time. The target antigen is unknown. At one of its ends the junction is not consistent with the germline gene, which may arise from a read error. The use of a sample-barcoded 5' primer and a J-beta primer mix characterized a second PCR of roughly 7 to 12 cycles. A template-switch adaptor that had 12 random nucleotides put a tag on each cDNA molecule. TCRdb reprocessed the 5' RACE reads with MiXCR, giving one entry per CDR3 protein. The table records roughly 800,000 distinct CDR3 sequences, about 53% of them present only once. V is TRBV12-3 or TRBV12-4 and J is TRBJ2-5; D not certain. The sample consisted of blood. This receptor was identified in a man older than 75 in good health. CDR3 residues: CASSPTQVVETQSF. The CDR3 nucleotides read TGTGCCAGCAGCCCCACGCAGGTGGTCGAGACCCAGTCCTTC.